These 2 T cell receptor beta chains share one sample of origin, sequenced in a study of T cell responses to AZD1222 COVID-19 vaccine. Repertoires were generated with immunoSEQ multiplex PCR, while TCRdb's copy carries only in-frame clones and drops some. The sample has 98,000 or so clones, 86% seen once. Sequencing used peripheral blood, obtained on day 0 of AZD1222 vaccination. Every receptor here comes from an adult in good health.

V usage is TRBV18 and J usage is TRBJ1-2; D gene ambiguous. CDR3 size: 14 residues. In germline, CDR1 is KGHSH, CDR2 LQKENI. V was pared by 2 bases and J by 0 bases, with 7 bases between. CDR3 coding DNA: TGTGCCAGCTCACCAGGCGGCTCTAACTATGGCTACACCTTC. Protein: CASSPGGSNYGYTF.

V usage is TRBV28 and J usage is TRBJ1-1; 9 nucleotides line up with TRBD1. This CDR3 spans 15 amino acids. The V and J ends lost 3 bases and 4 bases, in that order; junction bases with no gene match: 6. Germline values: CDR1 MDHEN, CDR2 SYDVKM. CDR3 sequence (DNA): TGTGCCAGCAGTTTCTGGGGACAGGGAATCACTGAAGCTTTCTTT. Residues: CASSFWGQGITEAFF.